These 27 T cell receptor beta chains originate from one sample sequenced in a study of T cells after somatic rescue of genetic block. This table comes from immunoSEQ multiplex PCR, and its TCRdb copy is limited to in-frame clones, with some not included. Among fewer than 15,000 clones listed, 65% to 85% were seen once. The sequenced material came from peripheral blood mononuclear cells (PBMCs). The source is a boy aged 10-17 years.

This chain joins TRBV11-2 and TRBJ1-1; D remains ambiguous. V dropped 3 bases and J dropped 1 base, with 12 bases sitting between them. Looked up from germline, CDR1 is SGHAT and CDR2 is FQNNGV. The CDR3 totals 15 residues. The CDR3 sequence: CASSLTPPTNTEAFF. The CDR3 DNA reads TGTGCCAGCAGCTTGACACCTCCTACGAACACTGAAGCTTTCTTT.

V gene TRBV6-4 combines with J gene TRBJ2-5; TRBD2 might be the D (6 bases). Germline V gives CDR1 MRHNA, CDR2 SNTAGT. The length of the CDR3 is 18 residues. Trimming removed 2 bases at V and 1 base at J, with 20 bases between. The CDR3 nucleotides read TGTGCCAGCAGTGACCACCCCCCCGGGGGTGATCCCCAAGAGACCCAGTACTTC. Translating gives CASSDHPPGGDPQETQYF.

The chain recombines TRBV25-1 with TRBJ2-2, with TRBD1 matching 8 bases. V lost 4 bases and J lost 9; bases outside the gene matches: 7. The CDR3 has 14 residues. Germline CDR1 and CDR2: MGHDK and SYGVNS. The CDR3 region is CASSGQGIYRELFF. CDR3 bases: TGTGCCAGCAGTGGACAGGGGATATACCGGGAGCTGTTTTTT.

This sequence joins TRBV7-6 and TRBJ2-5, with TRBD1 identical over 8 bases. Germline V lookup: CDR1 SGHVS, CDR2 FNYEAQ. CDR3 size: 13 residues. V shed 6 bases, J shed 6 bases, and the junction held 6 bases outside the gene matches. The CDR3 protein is CASSYQGAKTQYF. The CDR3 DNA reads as TGTGCCAGCAGTTATCAGGGGGCCAAGACCCAGTACTTC.

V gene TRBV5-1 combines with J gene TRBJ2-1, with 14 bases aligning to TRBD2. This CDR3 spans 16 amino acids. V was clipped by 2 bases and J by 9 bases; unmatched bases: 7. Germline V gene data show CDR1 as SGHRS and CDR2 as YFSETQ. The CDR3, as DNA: TGCGCCAGCAGCTTTCTCGGACTAGCGGGAGGTAGTGAGCAGTTCTTC. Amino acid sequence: CASSFLGLAGGSEQFF.

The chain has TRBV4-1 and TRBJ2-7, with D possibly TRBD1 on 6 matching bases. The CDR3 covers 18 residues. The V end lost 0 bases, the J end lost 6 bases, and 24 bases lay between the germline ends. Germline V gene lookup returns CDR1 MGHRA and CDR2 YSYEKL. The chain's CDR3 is CASSQDLHAQGMGREQYF. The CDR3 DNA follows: TGCGCCAGCAGCCAAGATCTCCACGCACAGGGAATGGGGCGCGAGCAGTACTTC.

CDR3 DNA sequence: TGTGCCAGCAGTTTGACAGATAGGGGTTACGAGCAGTACTTC. Protein product: CASSLTDRGYEQYF. The chain uses TRBV27 and TRBJ2-7, with D maybe TRBD1 (5 bases). Germline V gene sequence: CDR1 MNHEY, CDR2 SMNVEV (reference sequence). This CDR3 spans 14 amino acids. Between the trimmed V and J ends, which lost 3 bases and 4 bases, there was a span of 13 bases.

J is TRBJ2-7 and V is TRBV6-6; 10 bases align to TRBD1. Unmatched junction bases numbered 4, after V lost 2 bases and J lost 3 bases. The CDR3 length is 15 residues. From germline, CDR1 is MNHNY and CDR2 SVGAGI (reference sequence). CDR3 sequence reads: CASSYRGQGLYEQYF. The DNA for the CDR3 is TGTGCCAGCAGTTACAGGGGACAGGGGCTCTACGAGCAGTACTTC.

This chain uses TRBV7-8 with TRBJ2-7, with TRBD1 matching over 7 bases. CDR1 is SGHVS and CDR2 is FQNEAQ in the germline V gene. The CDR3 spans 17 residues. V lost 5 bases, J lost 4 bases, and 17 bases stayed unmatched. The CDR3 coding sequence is TGTGCCAGCAGCCGATGGGTTTCCGGGACAGAGGCATACGAGCAGTACTTC. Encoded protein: CASSRWVSGTEAYEQYF.

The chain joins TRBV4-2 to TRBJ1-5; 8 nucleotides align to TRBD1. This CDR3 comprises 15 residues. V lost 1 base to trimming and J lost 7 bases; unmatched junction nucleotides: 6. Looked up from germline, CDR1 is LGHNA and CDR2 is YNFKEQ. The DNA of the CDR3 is TGTGCCAGCAGCCAAGGAACAGGGGGAGGGCAGCCCCAGCATTTT. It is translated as CASSQGTGGGQPQHF.

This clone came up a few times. The CDR3 reads CASSLARGVAEHNEQFF. CDR3 bases: TGTGCCAGCAGTTTAGCCCGGGGGGTAGCGGAACACAATGAGCAGTTCTTC. The J gene is TRBJ2-1, the V gene TRBV28; 7 bases are shared with TRBD2. CDR3 length equals 17 residues. V shed 2 bases, J shed 5 bases, and the junction held 12 bases outside the gene matches. The germline V gene has CDR1 MDHEN and CDR2 SYDVKM. The full variable domain, in which reference TRBV28 and TRBJ2-1 provide the parts outside the CDR3, is DVKVTQSSRYLVKRTGEKVFLECVQDMDHENMFWYRQDPGLGLRLIYFSYDVKMKEKGDIPEGYSVSREKKERFSLILESASTNQTSMYLCASSLARGVAEHNEQFFGPGTRLTVL.

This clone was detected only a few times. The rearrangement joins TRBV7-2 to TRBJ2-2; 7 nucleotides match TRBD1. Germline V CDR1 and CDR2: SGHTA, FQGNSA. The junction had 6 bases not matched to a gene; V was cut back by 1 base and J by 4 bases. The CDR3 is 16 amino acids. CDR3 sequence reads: CASSLGQTGLTGELFF. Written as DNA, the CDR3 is TGTGCCAGCAGCTTAGGCCAGACAGGGCTCACCGGGGAGCTGTTTTTT.

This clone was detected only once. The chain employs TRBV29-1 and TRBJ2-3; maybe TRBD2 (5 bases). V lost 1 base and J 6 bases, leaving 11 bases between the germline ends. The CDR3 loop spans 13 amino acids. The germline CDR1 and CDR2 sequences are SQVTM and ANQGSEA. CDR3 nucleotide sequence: TGCAGCGTTGAAGTGGTTAGCGTGGATACGCAGTATTTT. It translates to CSVEVVSVDTQYF.

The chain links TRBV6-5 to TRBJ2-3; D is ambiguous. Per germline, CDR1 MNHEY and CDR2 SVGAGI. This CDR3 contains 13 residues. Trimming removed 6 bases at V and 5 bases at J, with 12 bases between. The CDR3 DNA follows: TGTGCCAGCAGCCAACCACTACGAGATACGCAGTATTTT. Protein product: CASSQPLRDTQYF.

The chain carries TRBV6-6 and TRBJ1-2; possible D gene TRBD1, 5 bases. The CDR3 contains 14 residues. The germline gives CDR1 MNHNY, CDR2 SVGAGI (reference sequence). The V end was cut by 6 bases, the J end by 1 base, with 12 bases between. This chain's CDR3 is CASSITGLNYGYTF. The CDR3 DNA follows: TGTGCCAGCAGCATAACGGGGCTTAACTATGGCTACACCTTC.

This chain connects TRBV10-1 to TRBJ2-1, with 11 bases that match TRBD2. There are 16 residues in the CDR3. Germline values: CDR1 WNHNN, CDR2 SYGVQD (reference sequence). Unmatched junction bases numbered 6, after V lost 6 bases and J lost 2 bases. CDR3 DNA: TGCGCCAGCAGCGTCCTAGCGGGAGGCGCCTACAATGAGCAGTTCTTC. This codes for CASSVLAGGAYNEQFF.

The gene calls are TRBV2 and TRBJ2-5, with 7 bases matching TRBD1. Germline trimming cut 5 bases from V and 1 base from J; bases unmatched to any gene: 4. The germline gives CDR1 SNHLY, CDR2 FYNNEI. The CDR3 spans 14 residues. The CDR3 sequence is CASSLGTVQETQYF. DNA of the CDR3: TGTGCCAGCAGTCTTGGGACAGTCCAAGAGACCCAGTACTTC.

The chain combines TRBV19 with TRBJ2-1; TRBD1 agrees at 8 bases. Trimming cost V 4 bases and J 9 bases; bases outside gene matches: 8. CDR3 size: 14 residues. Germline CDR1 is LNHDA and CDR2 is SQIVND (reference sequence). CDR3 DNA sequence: TGTGCCAGTAGTACCGGACAGGGAATAGGTGAGCAGTTCTTC. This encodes CASSTGQGIGEQFF.

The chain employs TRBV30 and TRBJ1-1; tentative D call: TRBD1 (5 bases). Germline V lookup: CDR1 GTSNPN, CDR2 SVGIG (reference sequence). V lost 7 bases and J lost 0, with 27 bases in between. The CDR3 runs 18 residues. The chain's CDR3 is CAFGAPTAKTQMNTEAFF. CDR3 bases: TGTGCCTTTGGGGCCCCGACAGCGAAGACTCAAATGAACACTGAAGCTTTCTTT.

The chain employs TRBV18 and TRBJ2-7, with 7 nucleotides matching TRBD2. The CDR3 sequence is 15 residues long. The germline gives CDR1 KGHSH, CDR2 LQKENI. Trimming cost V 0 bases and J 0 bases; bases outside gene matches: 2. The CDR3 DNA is TGTGCCAGCTCACCACCGCGCGGGGGCTCCTACGAGCAGTACTTC. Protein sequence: CASSPPRGGSYEQYF. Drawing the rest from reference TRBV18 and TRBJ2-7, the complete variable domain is NAGVMQNPRHLVRRRGQEARLRCSPMKGHSHVYWYRQLPEEGLKFMVYLQKENIIDESGMPKERFSAEFPKEGPSILRIQQVVRGDSAAYFCASSPPRGGSYEQYFGPGTRLTVT.

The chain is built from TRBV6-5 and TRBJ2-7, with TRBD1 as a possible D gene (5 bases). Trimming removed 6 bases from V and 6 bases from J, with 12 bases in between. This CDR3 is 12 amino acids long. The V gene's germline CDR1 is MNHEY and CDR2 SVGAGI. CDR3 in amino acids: CASSRSGFEQYF. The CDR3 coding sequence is TGTGCCAGCAGCCGCTCAGGGTTCGAGCAGTACTTC.

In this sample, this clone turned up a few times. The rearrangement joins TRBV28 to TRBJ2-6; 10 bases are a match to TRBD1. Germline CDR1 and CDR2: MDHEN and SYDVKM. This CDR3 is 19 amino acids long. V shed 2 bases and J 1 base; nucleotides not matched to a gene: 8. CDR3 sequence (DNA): TGTGCCAGCAGTTTAAGATTGGGACAGGGGACTTCTGGGGCCAACGTCCTGACTTTC. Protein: CASSLRLGQGTSGANVLTF.

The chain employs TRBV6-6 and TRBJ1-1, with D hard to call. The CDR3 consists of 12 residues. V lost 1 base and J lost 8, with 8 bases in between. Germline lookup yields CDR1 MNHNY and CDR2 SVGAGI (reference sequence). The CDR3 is CASSYYGGEAFF. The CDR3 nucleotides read TGTGCCAGCAGTTACTACGGTGGAGAAGCTTTCTTT.

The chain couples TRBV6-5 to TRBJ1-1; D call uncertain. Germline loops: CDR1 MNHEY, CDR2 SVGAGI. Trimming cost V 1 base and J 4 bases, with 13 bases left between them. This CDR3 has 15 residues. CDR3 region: CASSYLGVAGTEAFF. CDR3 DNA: TGTGCCAGCAGTTACTTGGGCGTCGCCGGCACTGAAGCTTTCTTT.

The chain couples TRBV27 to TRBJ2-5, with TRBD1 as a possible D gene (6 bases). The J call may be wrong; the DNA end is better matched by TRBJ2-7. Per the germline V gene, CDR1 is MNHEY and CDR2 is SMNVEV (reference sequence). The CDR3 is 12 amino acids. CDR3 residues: CASRDRPYEQYF. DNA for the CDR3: TGTGCCAGCAGGGACAGACCCTACGAGCAGTACTTC.

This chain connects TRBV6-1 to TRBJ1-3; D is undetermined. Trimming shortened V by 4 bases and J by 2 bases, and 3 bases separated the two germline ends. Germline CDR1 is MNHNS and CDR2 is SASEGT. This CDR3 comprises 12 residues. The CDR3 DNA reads TGTGCCAGCAGTGGGACTGGAAACACCATATATTTT. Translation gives CASSGTGNTIYF.

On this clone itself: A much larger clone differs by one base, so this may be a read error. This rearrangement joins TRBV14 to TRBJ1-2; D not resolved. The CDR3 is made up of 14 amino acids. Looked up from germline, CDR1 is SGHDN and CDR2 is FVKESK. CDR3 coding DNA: TGTGCCAGCAGCCTCGCCGACGCCTACTATGGCTACGCCTTC. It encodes CASSLADAYYGYAF.